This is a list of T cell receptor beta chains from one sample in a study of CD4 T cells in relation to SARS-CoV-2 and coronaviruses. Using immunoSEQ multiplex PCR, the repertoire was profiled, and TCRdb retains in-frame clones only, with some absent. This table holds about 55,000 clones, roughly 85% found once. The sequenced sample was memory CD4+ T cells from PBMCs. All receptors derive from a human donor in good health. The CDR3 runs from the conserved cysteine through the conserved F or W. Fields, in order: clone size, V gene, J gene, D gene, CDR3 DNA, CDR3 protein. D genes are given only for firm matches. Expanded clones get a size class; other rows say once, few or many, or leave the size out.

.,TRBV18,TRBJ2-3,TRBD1,TGTGCCAGCTCACCTGGACTCGGGACAGGGGGCTCAGATACGCAGTATTTT,CASSPGLGTGGSDTQYF
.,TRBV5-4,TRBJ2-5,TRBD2,TGTGCCAGCAGCTTATCTCGGGGGGGGGAGACCCAGTACTTC,CASSLSRGGETQYF
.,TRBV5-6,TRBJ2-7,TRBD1,TGTGCCAGCAGCCCAACCGGGACAGGGCAATACGAGCAGTACTTC,CASSPTGTGQYEQYF
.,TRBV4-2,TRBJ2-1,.,TGTGCCAGCAGCCAAGATGGAGGACAGAACAATGAGCAGTTCTTC,CASSQDGGQNNEQFF
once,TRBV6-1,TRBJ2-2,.,TGTGCCAGCAGTGAGCGTCAGGTCACCGGGGAGCTGTTTTTT,CASSERQVTGELFF
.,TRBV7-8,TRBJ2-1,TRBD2,TGTGCCAGCAGATCCGGGACTAGCGGGGGGGTGTTCTTC,CASRSGTSGGVFF
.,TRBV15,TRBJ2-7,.,TGTGCCACCAGCAGAGATCAGGGAACGGGCGAGCAGTACTTC,CATSRDQGTGEQYF
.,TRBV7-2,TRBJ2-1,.,TGTGCCAGCAGCTTGGGCGGTCTGCGGAGTAGGAATGAGCAGTTCTTC,CASSLGGLRSRNEQFF
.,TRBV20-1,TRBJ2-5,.,TGCAGTGCTCCGGCTCAGGAGACCCAGTACTTC,CSAPAQETQYF
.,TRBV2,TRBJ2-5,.,TGTGCCAGCAGAGACAGGGCGGGGACCGAGACCCAGTACTTC,CASRDRAGTETQYF
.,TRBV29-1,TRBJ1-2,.,TGCAGCGTTTTCGGGGGGCGCAACGATGGCTACACCTTC,CSVFGGRNDGYTF
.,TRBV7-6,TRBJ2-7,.,TGTGCCAGCAGCTTAAACAGGGACAACGAGCAGTACTTC,CASSLNRDNEQYF
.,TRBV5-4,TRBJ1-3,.,TGTGCCAGCAGCTTGGGAGGTAGCGACGTCTCTGGAAACACCATATATTTT,CASSLGGSDVSGNTIYF
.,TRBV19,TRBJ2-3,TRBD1,TGTGCCAGTACCCGGACAGGGGGCGCGCCCGATACGCAGTATTTT,CASTRTGGAPDTQYF
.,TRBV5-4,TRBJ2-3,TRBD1,TGTGCCAGCAGCCCTAGCCTGGACAGGGGGCAAGGCGGTACGCAGTATTTT,CASSPSLDRGQGGTQYF
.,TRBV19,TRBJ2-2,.,TGTGCCAGTAGTATCCTCGGGACAAGGAACACCGGGGAGCTGTTTTTT,CASSILGTRNTGELFF
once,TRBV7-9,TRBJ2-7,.,TGTGCCAGCAGCGGCGAACTGGTTGGCGACGAGCAGTACTTC,CASSGELVGDEQYF
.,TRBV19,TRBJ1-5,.,TGTGCCAGTAGTATAGAGTTCAAAGGGGCCCTCTATAGCAATCAGCCCCAGCATTTT,CASSIEFKGALYSNQPQHF
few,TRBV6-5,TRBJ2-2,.,TGTGCCAGCAGAAGACAGCAGAACACCGGGGAGCTGTTTTTT,CASRRQQNTGELFF
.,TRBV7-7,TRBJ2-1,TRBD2,TGTGCCAGCAGCTTAGCTAGCGGGACATACAATGAGCAGTTCTTC,CASSLASGTYNEQFF
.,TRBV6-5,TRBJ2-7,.,TGTGCCAGCAGCCGCCCCGGTGTACCCTACGAGCAGTACTTC,CASSRPGVPYEQYF
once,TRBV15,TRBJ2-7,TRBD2,TGTGCCACCAGCAGAGAACTAGCGGGAGGTTACGAGCAGTACTTC,CATSRELAGGYEQYF
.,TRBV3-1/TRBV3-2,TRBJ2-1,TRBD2,TGTGCCAGCAGCCAAGATTCTAGCGGGACGGATGAGCAGTTCTTC,CASSQDSSGTDEQFF
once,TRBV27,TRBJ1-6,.,TGTGCCAGCAGTTTAATGCAGGTTAATTCACCCCTCCACTTT,CASSLMQVNSPLHF
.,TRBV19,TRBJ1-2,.,TGTGCCAGTAGTATCATAGAGGTTGGCTATGGCTACACCTTC,CASSIIEVGYGYTF
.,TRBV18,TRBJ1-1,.,TGTGCCAGCTCCGCCAATTTGGACACTGAAGCTTTCTTT,CASSANLDTEAFF
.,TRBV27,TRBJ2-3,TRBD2,TGTGCCAGCAGACGGGAGCGGGGGGCTAGCGGGGGAGCAGATACGCAGTATTTT,CASRRERGASGGADTQYF
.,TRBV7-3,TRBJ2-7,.,TGTGCCAGCAGCTTAGGGACTCCCTACGAGCAGTACTTC,CASSLGTPYEQYF
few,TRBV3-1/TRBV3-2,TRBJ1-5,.,TGTGCCAGCAGCCAAGTGGGGAAACAGCCCCAGCATTTT,CASSQVGKQPQHF
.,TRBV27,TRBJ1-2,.,TGTGCCAGCAAAATTGGGGTCGGCCATGGCTACACCTTC,CASKIGVGHGYTF
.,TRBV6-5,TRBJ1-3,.,TGTGCCAGCAGTTACAGGGGTCCGCTCTCTGGAAACACCATATATTTT,CASSYRGPLSGNTIYF
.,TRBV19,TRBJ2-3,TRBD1,TGTGCCAGTAGTATGGGGCAGGGGGCCACAGATACGCAGTATTTT,CASSMGQGATDTQYF
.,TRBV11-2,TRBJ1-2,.,TGTGCCAGCAGCTTAGTAGGGACGAACGATGGCTACACCTTC,CASSLVGTNDGYTF
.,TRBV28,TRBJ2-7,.,TGTGCCAGCAGTTTATTTCTATCTCTTGTAGAGCAGTACTTC,CASSLFLSLVEQYF
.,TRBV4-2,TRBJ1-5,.,TGTGCCAGCAGCCAAGAAGGGGGTCAGCCCCAGCATTTT,CASSQEGGQPQHF
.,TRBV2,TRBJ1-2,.,TGTGCCAGCAAAACCCAGGGAGGGGGTAGTGGCTACACCTTC,CASKTQGGGSGYTF
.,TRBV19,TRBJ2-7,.,TGTGCCAGTAGTATCAATCCGGGTCTCCACGAGCAGTACTTC,CASSINPGLHEQYF
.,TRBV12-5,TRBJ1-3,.,TGTGCTAGTGGTTTGTACGGTGACTCTGGAAACACCATATATTTT,CASGLYGDSGNTIYF
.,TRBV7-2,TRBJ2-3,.,TGTGCCAGCAGCCGTTCCCAGGGTGATACGCAGTATTTT,CASSRSQGDTQYF
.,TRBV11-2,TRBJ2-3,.,TGTGCCAGCAGCTTAGGTACAGATACGCAGTATTTT,CASSLGTDTQYF
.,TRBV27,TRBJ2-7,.,TGTGCCAGCAGGGATAGCGACTCCTACGAGCAGTACTTC,CASRDSDSYEQYF
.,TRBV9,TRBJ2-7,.,TGTGCCAGCAGCGTAGCTACTCCGCGGGTCGGGGAGCAGTACTTC,CASSVATPRVGEQYF
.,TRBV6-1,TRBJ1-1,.,TGTGCCAGCAGTGAATCGGCTAAACCTGAAGCTTTCTTT,CASSESAKPEAFF
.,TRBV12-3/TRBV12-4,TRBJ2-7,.,TGTGCCAGCAGCCAGGGGGGCTACGAGCAGTACTTC,CASSQGGYEQYF
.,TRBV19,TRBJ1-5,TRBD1,TGTGCCAGTAGTATAACAGTATCAGGGGGTGGAATTCAGCCCCAGCATTTT,CASSITVSGGGIQPQHF
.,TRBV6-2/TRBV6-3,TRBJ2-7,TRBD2,TGTGCCAGCAGTCACTCAGCGGGAGGCCTCTCCTACGAGCAGTACTTC,CASSHSAGGLSYEQYF
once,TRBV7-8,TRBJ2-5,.,TGTGCCAGTACGAGGGGGGTCAAGGAGACCCAGTACTTC,CASTRGVKETQYF
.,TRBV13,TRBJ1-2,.,TGTGCCAGCAACCCCGGGGCGAGAAACTATGGCTACACCTTC,CASNPGARNYGYTF
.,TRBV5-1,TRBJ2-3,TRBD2,TGCGCCAGCAGCGCTAGCGGGATTAGCACAGATACGCAGTATTTT,CASSASGISTDTQYF
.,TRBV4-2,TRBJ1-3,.,TGTGCCAGCAGCCAAGAACAATCTGGAAACACCATATATTTT,CASSQEQSGNTIYF
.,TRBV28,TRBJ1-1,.,TGTGCCAGCAGTCAAACAGGGACTGAAGCTTTCTTT,CASSQTGTEAFF
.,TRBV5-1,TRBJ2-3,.,TGCGCCAGCAGCTTGTCTTCAGGAGAAGATACGCAGTATTTT,CASSLSSGEDTQYF
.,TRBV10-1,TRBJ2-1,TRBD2,TGCGCCAGCCCTGGGGCGGGAGAGTACAATGAGCAGTTCTTC,CASPGAGEYNEQFF
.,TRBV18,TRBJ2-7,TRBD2,TGTGCCAGCTCCACCCCGGGACTAGCGGCTTCCTACGAGCAGTACTTC,CASSTPGLAASYEQYF
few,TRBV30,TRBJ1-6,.,TGTGCCTGGAGCCCTTTCACGACTTCACCCCTCCACTTT,CAWSPFTTSPLHF
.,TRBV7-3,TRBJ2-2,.,TGTGCCAGCAGCTTAAGATCCGGGGAGCTGTTTTTT,CASSLRSGELFF
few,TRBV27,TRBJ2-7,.,TGTGCCAGCACCGTGAACCGGGACCAAGGCGAGCAGTACTTC,CASTVNRDQGEQYF
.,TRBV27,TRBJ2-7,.,TGTGCCAGCAGTTTGGGACCCTCCTACGAGCAGTACTTC,CASSLGPSYEQYF
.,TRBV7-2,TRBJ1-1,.,TGTGCCAGCCAACCGGTAGTCGGGGTTCTTTTGACTGAAGCTTTCTTT,CASQPVVGVLLTEAFF
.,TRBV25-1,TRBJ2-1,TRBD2,TGTGCCAGCAGTGAATCACTAGCGGGAGACAATGAGCAGTTCTTC,CASSESLAGDNEQFF